This T cell receptor (beta chain) was captured by sequencing in a study of identifying expanded T cells in peripheral blood. Study-wide points: Clone count variance between approximately two-week samples rose with total template count.

Healthy donors had no documented immune events, such as infections, while sampled. Germline CDR1 is MNHEY and CDR2 is SVGAGI. The CDR3 runs to 14 residues. Deletions cut 2 bases from V and 4 bases from J, with 11 bases between. Of note for this clone: The antigen is undetermined.

Only in-frame clones appear in the TCRdb table, and some are missing; sequencing was by immunoSEQ multiplex PCR. The sample lists approximately 86,000 clones; around 84% were seen once. The clonotype comes from a person aged 18 to 75 in good health. This sequence joins TRBV6-5 and TRBJ1-2; maybe TRBD1 (6 bases). The material sequenced was blood. CDR3 amino acids: CASSYSGGTYGYTF. The CDR3 nucleotides read TGTGCCAGCAGTTACAGTGGGGGCACCTATGGCTACACCTTC.